The 7 T cell receptor beta chains below come from one sample, sequenced in a study of T-cell memory formation after mild COVID-19. One entry per CDR3 protein results from TCRdb running MiXCR on the 5' RACE reads. The sample comprises approximately 300,000 distinct CDR3 sequences, roughly 19% of which are singletons, and roughly 20% rests with the top ten. Source material: PBMCs or a T cell subset sorted from them (not recorded which). The receptors come from a man aged 18 to 29 who had mild COVID-19 (a few samples of this study predate the infection). Cell type and time point are not known.

This clonotype occurred a few times. This chain links TRBV15 with TRBJ1-4; D is unclear. The CDR3 extends over 14 amino acids. V dropped 5 bases and J dropped 4 bases, with 11 bases sitting between them. Per germline, CDR1 LNHNV and CDR2 YYDKDF (reference sequence). The CDR3 region has the DNA TGTGCCACCAGCCTCCTAACACTTAATGAAAAACTGTTTTTT. This encodes CATSLLTLNEKLFF.

This clonotype appeared a few times. The CDR3 DNA reads TGTGCCAGCAGCTTAGCGTGGGACAGGGAGACTGAAGCTTTCTTT. Translated: CASSLAWDRETEAFF. This sequence joins TRBV7-9 and TRBJ1-1; 9 nucleotides match TRBD1. With 0 bases clipped from V and 5 bases from J, the junction kept 4 bases outside the gene matches. Germline loops: CDR1 SEHNR, CDR2 FQNEAQ (reference sequence). This CDR3 region has 15 residues.

This clonotype was seen repeatedly, ten times or more. This rearrangement joins TRBV20-1 to TRBJ2-4; D possibly corresponds to TRBD1 (6 bases). V was cut by 0 bases and J by 0 bases, with 12 bases left in between. This CDR3 contains 16 residues. Germline V CDR1 and CDR2: DFQATT, SNEGSKA (reference sequence). CDR3 loop: CSARDLGALAKNIQYF. For the CDR3, the DNA is TGCAGTGCTAGAGATTTGGGGGCCCTAGCCAAAAACATTCAGTACTTC.

This clonotype was found a few times. V usage is TRBV15 and J usage is TRBJ2-1, with a tentative D call TRBD1 (5 bases). Germline V CDR1 and CDR2: LNHNV, YYDKDF (reference sequence). The V end lost 3 bases, the J end lost 7 bases, and 10 bases lay between the germline ends. CDR3 length equals 13 residues. The CDR3 DNA reads TGTGCCACCAGCAGCCGAAGGGGTAATGAGCAGTTCTTC. The encoded protein is CATSSRRGNEQFF.

The chain couples TRBV20-1 to TRBJ2-7; D unclear. CDR3 length: 13 amino acids. Trimming took off 3 bases at V and 1 base at J, with 10 bases between the two ends. Germline CDR1 and CDR2: DFQATT and SNEGSKA (reference sequence). CDR3 sequence (DNA): TGCAGTGCTAGCAGGCCGGTTTCCTACGAGCAGTACTTC. Translated: CSASRPVSYEQYF.

This clonotype has just a few counts. CDR3 loop: CATPGGGSSPLHF. The DNA for the CDR3 is TGTGCCACCCCGGGCGGGGGGAGTTCACCCCTCCACTTT. The chain uses TRBV27 and TRBJ1-6; a weak D match, TRBD1 (5 bases). Germline V gives CDR1 MNHEY, CDR2 SMNVEV (reference sequence). V was trimmed by 10 bases and J by 9 bases, leaving 16 bases between them. There are 13 residues in the CDR3.

The chain recombines TRBV5-1 with TRBJ2-1, with 9 bases lining up with TRBD2. CDR3 size: 16 residues. Trimming took 4 bases from V and 0 from J; bases not matched to a gene: 5. The germline V gene has CDR1 SGHRS and CDR2 YFSETQ. The CDR3 region has the DNA TGCGCCAGCAGCGATAGCGGGGGCAGCTCCTACAATGAGCAGTTCTTC. Amino acids: CASSDSGGSSYNEQFF.